This record covers a single T cell receptor (beta chain). What it binds is unknown. This PCR relied on a set of 60 Vbeta primers and 13 Jbeta primers. Using immunoSEQ multiplex PCR, the repertoire was profiled, and TCRdb retains in-frame clones only, with some absent. The table shows some 190,000 clones, with 80% to 90% occurring only once. These data come from a study of cytomegalovirus exposure and HLA in healthy donors. Study-wide background: Among several hundred genotyped donors, around 77% fell in the Caucasian-associated ancestry cluster. Overall study findings and caveats: As a later analysis revealed, most CMV-associated TCR beta chains appeared HLA-restricted. Productive status was seen about 90% or about 30% of the time for most TCR beta V segments in an earlier analysis. Among TCR beta chains, those listed as cytomegalovirus-associated numbered fewer than 200.

From germline, CDR1 is MNHEY and CDR2 SVGAGI. This CDR3 has 13 residues. V was pared by 6 bases and J by 2 bases, with 11 bases between. The gene calls are TRBV6-5 and TRBJ2-7; D gene ambiguous. The receptor was isolated from a man under 40 in good health and CMV-seronegative. The specimen sequenced was PBMCs. Here the CDR3 DNA reads TGTGCCAGCAGACCGTCGGGTCCCTACGAGCAGTACTTC. This codes for CASRPSGPYEQYF.